This section outlines one TCR beta chain sequence together with its context. The entry originates in a study of blood T cell repertoires in COVID-19. Study in general: Spain, Italy and the United States supplied samples that represented acute and convalescent COVID-19. From T cells, B-cell-depleted T cells, or PBMCs came the material, which was cDNA or gDNA.

Source study methods: Amplification of reference gene primers was used by the study to estimate nucleated cell counts. Produced via immunoSEQ multiplex PCR; TCRdb's table is partial and in-frame only. Clone size and V and J calls were adopted from that table, with D and trimming inferred from the DNA. Of 100,000 to 120,000 clones in the sample, about 88% were seen once. Germline values: CDR1 MNHEY, CDR2 SVGEGT. J lost 5 bases, V lost 6 bases, and 11 bases had no gene match. The CDR3 is 16 residues long. This rearrangement joins TRBV6-2 or TRBV6-3 to TRBJ2-5; 11 positions agree with TRBD2. Sequenced material: peripheral blood. The TCR was taken from a woman in her seventies who had recovered from COVID-19. Written as DNA, the CDR3 is TGTGCCAGCAGCCGAATTAGCGGGAGGGCCGGGGAGACCCAGTACTTC. This sequence encodes CASSRISGRAGETQYF.